The clone carrying this T cell receptor (beta chain) was counted a few times. Its antigen is as yet unknown. Time point noted: sample taken at primary tumor resection. Unsorted samples of tumor, nontumor lung or frozen PBMC had their whole RNA sequenced. Samples were donated by 72 untreated early-stage non-small cell lung cancer patients. V was cut by 1 base and J by 1 base, with 8 bases left in between. The CDR3 has 15 amino acids. Germline loops: CDR1 MNHEY, CDR2 SMNVEV (reference sequence). The data were taken from a study of spatial heterogeneity in lung cancer. Study information: For the average unique TCR and UMI combination, more than 8.5 occurrences appeared in raw reads.

Study-wide points: At tumor resection, ubiquitous expanded TCRs were detected in blood more often than later.

Each CDR3 protein is one row after TCRdb ran MiXCR on the 5' RACE reads. Of tens of thousands of distinct CDR3 sequences detected, approximately 8.6% appear once; the ten largest clones hold about 7%. The source material was PBMCs, sampled at surgery. This clonotype was obtained from a male donor with early-stage non-small cell lung cancer. The V call is TRBV27, the J call TRBJ2-1; D is uncertain. CDR3 protein: CASSLFSGSYNEQFF. The CDR3, as DNA: TGTGCCAGCAGTTTATTCTCCGGGTCCTACAATGAGCAGTTCTTC.